This TCR beta chain derives from a study of blood T cell repertoires in COVID-19. The cohort comprised adults aged about 18 to 89 years residing in approximately 25 US areas. Clinical history reported by participants formed the basis on which cohorts were assigned. The protocol was immunoSEQ multiplex PCR, while the TCRdb copy is restricted to in-frame clones and leaves out a portion. The sample lists just over 300,000 clones; 87% were seen once. The J segment lost 5 bases and the V segment lost 5 bases, leaving 7 bases of the junction unmatched. The germline V gene has CDR1 SGHTA and CDR2 FQGNSA. The CDR3 spans 14 residues.

The sequenced material came from PBMCs or T cells enriched from blood (not recorded which). V gene TRBV7-2 combines with J gene TRBJ2-7; 9 nucleotides align to TRBD2. This sequence originates from a woman in her late teens or twenties who had recovered from COVID-19. The CDR3 region is CASSLTSGLHEQYF. The CDR3 region has the DNA TGTGCCAGCAGCCTGACTAGCGGCCTCCACGAGCAGTACTTC.